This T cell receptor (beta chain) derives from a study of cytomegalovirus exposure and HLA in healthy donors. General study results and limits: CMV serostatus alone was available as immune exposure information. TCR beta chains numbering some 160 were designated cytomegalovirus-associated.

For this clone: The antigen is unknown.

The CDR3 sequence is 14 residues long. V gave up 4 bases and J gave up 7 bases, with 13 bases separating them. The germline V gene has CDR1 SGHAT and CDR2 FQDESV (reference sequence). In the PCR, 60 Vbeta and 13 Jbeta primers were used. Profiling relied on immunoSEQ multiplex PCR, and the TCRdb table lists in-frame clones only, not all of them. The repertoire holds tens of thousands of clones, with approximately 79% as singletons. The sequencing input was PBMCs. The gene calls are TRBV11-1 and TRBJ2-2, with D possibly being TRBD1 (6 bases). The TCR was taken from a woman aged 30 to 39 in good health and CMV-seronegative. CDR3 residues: CASSSGQLYGELFF. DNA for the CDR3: TGTGCCAGCAGCTCGGGACAACTGTACGGGGAGCTGTTTTTT.